Listed here are 12 T cell receptor beta chains from one sample, sequenced in a study of CD8 T cells in Susac syndrome (dated by TCRdb to the late 2010s). Libraries were constructed by the immunoSEQ multiplex PCR assay. RNA was extracted with the RNeasy kit and 0.5 to 1 ug was reverse transcribed using random hexamers. TCRdb passed the public sequencing reads through fastp at Q25 and MiXCR, retaining productive beta sequences. Each entry is one CDR3 protein sequence, shown with its most common DNA and genes. Counted in this sample were some 190,000 distinct CDR3 sequences; approximately 94% of them appeared once. The top ten hold around 0.15% of the sample. The sample was CD4+ T cells from PBMCs. These receptors were taken from a human donor with Susac syndrome.

The V call is TRBV30, the J call TRBJ2-3, with 8 positions matching TRBD2. The CDR3 has 16 residues. Germline CDR1 and CDR2: GTSNPN and SVGIG (reference sequence). J lost 0 bases, V lost 0 bases, and 5 bases had no gene match. The DNA for the CDR3 is TGTGCCTGGAGTGTACTGAGCGGGGGCAGCACAGATACGCAGTATTTT. This codes for CAWSVLSGGSTDTQYF.

This clonotype was recorded only once. The rearrangement joins TRBV6-6 to TRBJ1-2, with TRBD1 matching 10 bases. The CDR3 is 13 amino acids. J gave up 6 bases and V 5 bases, and 3 bases lay outside the gene matches. Germline CDR1 reads MNHNY; CDR2 reads SVGAGI (reference sequence). CDR3 in amino acids: CASSRGQGNGYTF. Written as DNA, the CDR3 is TGTGCCAGCAGTAGGGGACAGGGGAATGGCTACACCTTC.

The V gene is TRBV18, the J gene TRBJ1-1, with a weak D call TRBD1 (5 bases). Germline-derived CDR1 and CDR2 are KGHSH and LQKENI. V was cut by 2 bases and J by 5 bases, with 9 bases left in between. CDR3 size: 13 residues. This CDR3 is CASSPKSGTEAFF. The CDR3 region has the DNA TGTGCCAGCTCACCAAAATCAGGGACTGAAGCTTTCTTT.

The chain recombines TRBV19 with TRBJ2-2; D gene unclear. The CDR3 contains 15 residues. V lost 7 bases and J lost 0, with 12 bases in between. Germline CDR1 is LNHDA and CDR2 is SQIVND (reference sequence). As DNA, the CDR3 is TGTGCCAGTAATTCGGGCAGATCGAACACCGGGGAGCTGTTTTTT. Translated: CASNSGRSNTGELFF.

The rearrangement uses TRBV4-3 and TRBJ2-7, with TRBD1 identical over 10 bases. The CDR3 runs 16 residues. CDR1 is LGHNA, CDR2 YSLEER, per germline. The V segment lost 0 bases and the J segment 4 bases; nucleotides outside the gene matches: 6. CDR3 DNA: TGCGCCAGCAGCCAAGAAGTGACAGGGGGCGGATACGAGCAGTACTTC. Translating gives CASSQEVTGGGYEQYF.

V is TRBV4-3 and J is TRBJ2-5; 9 bases match TRBD2. V was clipped by 0 bases and J by 4 bases; unmatched bases: 9. CDR1 is LGHNA and CDR2 is YSLEER in the germline V gene. The CDR3 is 17 residues long. CDR3 sequence reads: CASSQDVGLAGPETQYF. The CDR3 DNA reads TGCGCCAGCAGCCAAGATGTGGGGCTAGCGGGGCCAGAGACCCAGTACTTC.

The V gene is TRBV5-4, the J gene TRBJ2-3; 7 bases match TRBD1. This CDR3 is built from 15 residues. Trimming cost V 5 bases and J 1 base; bases outside gene matches: 7. Per the germline V gene, CDR1 is SGHNT and CDR2 is YYREEE (reference sequence). CDR3 in amino acids: CASSGQAGGTDTQYF. The CDR3 nucleotides read TGTGCCAGCAGTGGACAGGCAGGCGGCACAGATACGCAGTATTTT.

The chain recombines TRBV4-1 with TRBJ2-7; 10 bases fit TRBD2. The CDR3 loop spans 17 amino acids. V was clipped by 0 bases and J by 5 bases; unmatched bases: 10. CDR1 MGHRA and CDR2 YSYEKL come from the germline V gene. CDR3 nucleotide sequence: TGCGCCAGCAGCCAAGACCCAGCGGGGGGGCCGAGTAACGAGCAGTACTTC. Translation gives CASSQDPAGGPSNEQYF.

The chain carries TRBV20-1 and TRBJ1-5, with D tentatively TRBD1 (6 bases). Trimming removed 2 bases from V and 4 bases from J, with 18 bases in between. This CDR3 is built from 16 residues. Germline CDR1 DFQATT, CDR2 SNEGSKA (reference sequence). For the CDR3, the DNA is TGCAGTGCTAGACTGACTGACTACAGGGAAAATCAGCCCCAGCATTTT. It codes for CSARLTDYRENQPQHF.

The V gene is TRBV7-2, the J gene TRBJ2-3; TRBD1 is a possible D gene (6 bases). CDR1 is SGHTA and CDR2 is FQGNSA in the germline V gene. The CDR3 runs to 15 residues. V shed 6 bases and J shed 2 bases, with 15 bases lying between them. CDR3 sequence reads: CASSLTGQSTDTQYF. CDR3 DNA: TGTGCCAGCAGTCTAACCGGACAGTCCACAGATACGCAGTATTTT.

The chain combines TRBV20-1 with TRBJ2-3; D may be TRBD2 (6 bases). V lost 4 bases to trimming and J lost 2 bases, with 19 bases between them. Germline values: CDR1 DFQATT, CDR2 SNEGSKA (reference sequence). This CDR3 is 16 amino acids long. The CDR3 loop reads CSATPVSSDFTDTQYF. For the CDR3, the DNA is TGCAGTGCTACCCCCGTGTCTAGCGACTTCACAGATACGCAGTATTTT.

The V call is TRBV5-1, the J call TRBJ2-2, with 8 bases that match TRBD1. In germline, CDR1 is SGHRS, CDR2 YFSETQ. The CDR3 covers 16 residues. The J segment lost 7 bases and the V segment lost 0 bases, leaving 8 bases of the junction unmatched. Here the CDR3 DNA reads TGCGCCAGCAGCTTGGATTTCAGGGGGCGAAACGGGGAGCTGTTTTTT. Its protein is CASSLDFRGRNGELFF.